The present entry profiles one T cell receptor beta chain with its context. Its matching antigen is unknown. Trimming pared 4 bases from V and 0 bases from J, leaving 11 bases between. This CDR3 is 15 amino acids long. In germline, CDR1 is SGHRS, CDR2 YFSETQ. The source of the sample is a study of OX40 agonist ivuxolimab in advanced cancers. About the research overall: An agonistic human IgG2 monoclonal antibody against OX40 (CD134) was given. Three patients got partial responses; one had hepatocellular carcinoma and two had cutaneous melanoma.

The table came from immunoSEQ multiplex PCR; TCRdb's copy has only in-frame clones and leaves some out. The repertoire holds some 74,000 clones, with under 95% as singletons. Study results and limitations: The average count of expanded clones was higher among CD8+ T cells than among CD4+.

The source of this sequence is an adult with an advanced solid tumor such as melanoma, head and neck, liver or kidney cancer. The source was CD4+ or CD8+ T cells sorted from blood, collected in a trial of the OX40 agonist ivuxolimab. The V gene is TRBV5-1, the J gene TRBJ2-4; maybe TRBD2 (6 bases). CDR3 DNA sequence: TGCGCCAGCAGCGGCGGGGACTTAGCCAAAAACATTCAGTACTTC. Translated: CASSGGDLAKNIQYF.